This TCR beta chain came from a study of regulatory T cells in long-lasting Graves disease. Arm-PCR of CDR3 regions and iRepertoire HTBI primers were the basis on which TCR beta libraries were built. In TCRdb, the multiplex PCR reads were re-called with MiXCR into one record per CDR3 protein. The profile shows hundreds of thousands of distinct CDR3 sequences, 13% of them singletons. Ten or more counts support this clonotype. This CDR3 spans 13 amino acids. The V end was cut by 6 bases, the J end by 4 bases, with 11 bases between. The time point is: newly diagnosed GD, antithyroid drugs for less than 3 months. After RNA was extracted from PBMCs, the TCR library was made from it. Graves' disease diagnoses used American Thyroid Association guidelines. These sequences were also reported in another study, on T cells in Graves' hyperthyroidism and ophthalmopathy.

The V gene is TRBV12-3 or TRBV12-4, the J gene TRBJ2-3; D remains unclear. This clonotype was sampled from a young man with Graves disease. The sequenced sample was peripheral blood mononuclear cells (PBMCs), obtained at new diagnosis, from a patient treated with antithyroid drugs. The CDR3: CASSSYSADTQYF. The DNA of the CDR3 is TGTGCCAGCAGCTCGTACAGTGCAGATACGCAGTATTTT.